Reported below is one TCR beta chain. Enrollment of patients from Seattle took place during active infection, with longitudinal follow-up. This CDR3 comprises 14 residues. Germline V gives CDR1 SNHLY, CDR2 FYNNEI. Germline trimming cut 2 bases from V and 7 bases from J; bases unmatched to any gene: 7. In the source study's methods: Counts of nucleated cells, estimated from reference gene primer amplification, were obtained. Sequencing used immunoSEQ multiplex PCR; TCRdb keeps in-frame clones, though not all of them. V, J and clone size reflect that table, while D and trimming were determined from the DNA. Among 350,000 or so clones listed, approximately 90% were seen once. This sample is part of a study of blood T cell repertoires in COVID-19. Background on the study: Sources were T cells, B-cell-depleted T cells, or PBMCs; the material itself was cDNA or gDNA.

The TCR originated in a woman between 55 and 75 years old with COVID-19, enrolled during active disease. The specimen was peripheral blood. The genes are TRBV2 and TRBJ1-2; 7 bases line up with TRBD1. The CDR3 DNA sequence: TGTGCCAGCAGTGAAACGCGGGCAGGGGGTGGCTACACCTTC. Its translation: CASSETRAGGGYTF.